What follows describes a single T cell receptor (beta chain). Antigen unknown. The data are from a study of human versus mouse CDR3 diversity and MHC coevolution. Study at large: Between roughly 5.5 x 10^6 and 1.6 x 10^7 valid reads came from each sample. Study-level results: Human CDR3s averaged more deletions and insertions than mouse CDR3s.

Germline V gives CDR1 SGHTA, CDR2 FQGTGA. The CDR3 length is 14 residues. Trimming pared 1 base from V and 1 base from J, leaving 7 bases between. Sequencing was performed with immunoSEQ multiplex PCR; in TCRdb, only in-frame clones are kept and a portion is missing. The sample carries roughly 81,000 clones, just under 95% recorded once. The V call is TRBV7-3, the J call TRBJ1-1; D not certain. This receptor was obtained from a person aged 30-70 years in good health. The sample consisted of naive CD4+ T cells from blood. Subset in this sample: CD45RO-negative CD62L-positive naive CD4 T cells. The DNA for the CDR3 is TGTGCCAGCAGCTTAAGTCCGGGGAACACTGAAGCTTTCTTT. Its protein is CASSLSPGNTEAFF. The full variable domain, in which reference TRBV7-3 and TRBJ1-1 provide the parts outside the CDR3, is GAGVSQTPSNKVTEKGKYVELRCDPISGHTALYWYRQSLGQGPEFLIYFQGTGAADDSGLPNDRFFAVRPEGSVSTLKIQRTERGDSAVYLCASSLSPGNTEAFFGQGTRLTVV.